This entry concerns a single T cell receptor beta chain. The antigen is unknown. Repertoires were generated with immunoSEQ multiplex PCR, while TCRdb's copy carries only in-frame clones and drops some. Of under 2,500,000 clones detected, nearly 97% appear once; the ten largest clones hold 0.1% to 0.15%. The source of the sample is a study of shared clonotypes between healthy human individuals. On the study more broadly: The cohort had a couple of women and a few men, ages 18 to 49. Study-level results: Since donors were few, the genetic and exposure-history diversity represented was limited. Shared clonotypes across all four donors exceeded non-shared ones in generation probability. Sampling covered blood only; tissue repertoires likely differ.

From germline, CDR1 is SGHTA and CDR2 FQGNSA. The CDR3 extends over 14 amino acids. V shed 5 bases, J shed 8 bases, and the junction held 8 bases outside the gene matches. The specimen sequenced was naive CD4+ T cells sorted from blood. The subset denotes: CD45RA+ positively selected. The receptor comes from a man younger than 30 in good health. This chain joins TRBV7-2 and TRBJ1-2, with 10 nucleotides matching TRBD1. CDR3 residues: CASSPDRGRGGYTF. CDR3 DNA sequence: TGTGCCAGCAGCCCTGACAGGGGGCGAGGCGGCTACACCTTC. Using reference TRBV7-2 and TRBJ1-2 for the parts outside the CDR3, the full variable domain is GAGVSQSPSNKVTEKGKDVELRCDPISGHTALYWYRQSLGQGLEFLIYFQGNSAPDKSGLPSDRFSAERTGGSVSTLTIQRTQQEDSAVYLCASSPDRGRGGYTFGSGTRLTVV.